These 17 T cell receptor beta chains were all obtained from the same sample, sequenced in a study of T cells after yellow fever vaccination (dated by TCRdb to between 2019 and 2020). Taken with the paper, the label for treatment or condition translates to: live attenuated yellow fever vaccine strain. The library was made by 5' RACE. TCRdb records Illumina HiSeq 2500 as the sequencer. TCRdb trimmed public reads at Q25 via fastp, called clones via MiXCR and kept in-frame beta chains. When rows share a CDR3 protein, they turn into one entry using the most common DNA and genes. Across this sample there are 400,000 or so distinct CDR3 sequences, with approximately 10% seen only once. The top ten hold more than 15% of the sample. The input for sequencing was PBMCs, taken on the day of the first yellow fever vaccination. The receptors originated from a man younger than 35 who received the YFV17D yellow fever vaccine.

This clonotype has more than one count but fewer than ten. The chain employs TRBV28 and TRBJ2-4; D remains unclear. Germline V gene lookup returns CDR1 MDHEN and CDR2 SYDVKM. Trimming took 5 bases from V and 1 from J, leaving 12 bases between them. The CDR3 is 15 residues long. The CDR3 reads CASSPGTRAKNIQYF. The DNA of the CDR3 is TGTGCCAGCAGTCCGGGTACGAGGGCCAAAAACATTCAGTACTTC.

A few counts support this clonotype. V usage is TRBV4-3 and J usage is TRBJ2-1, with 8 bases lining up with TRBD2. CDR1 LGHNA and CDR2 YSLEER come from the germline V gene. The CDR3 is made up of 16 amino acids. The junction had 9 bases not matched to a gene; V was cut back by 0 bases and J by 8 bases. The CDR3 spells CASSQDGDGGGDEQFF. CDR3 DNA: TGCGCCAGCAGCCAAGATGGAGACGGGGGGGGCGATGAGCAGTTCTTC.

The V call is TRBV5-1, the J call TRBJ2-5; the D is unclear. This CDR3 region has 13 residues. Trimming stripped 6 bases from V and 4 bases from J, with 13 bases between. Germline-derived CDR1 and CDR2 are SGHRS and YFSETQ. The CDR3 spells CASKLRSGETQYF. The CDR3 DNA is TGCGCCAGCAAACTCAGGTCTGGAGAGACCCAGTACTTC.

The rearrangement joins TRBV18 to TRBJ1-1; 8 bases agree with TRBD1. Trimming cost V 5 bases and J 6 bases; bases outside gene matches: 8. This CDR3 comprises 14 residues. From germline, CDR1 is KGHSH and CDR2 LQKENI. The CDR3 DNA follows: TGTGCCAGCTCATTTACAGGGGGGTACGCTGAAGCTTTCTTT. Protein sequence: CASSFTGGYAEAFF.

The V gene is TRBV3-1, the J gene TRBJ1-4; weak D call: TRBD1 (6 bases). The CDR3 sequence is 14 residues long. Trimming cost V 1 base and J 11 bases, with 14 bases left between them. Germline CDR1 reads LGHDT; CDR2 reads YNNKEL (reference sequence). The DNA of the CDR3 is TGTGCCAGCAGCCAAGGGTCAGGGGAAGGGAAACTGTTTTTT. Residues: CASSQGSGEGKLFF. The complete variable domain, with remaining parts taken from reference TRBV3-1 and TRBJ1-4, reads DTAVSQTPKYLVTQMGNDKSIKCEQNLGHDTMYWYKQDSKKFLKIMFSYNNKELIINETVPNRFSPKSPDKAHLNLHINSLELGDSAVYFCASSQGSGEGKLFFGSGTQLSVL.

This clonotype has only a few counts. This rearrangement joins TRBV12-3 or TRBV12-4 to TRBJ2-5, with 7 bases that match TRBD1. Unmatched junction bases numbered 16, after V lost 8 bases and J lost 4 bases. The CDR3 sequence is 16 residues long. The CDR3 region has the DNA TGTGCCAGCTCACGACCTAGGGACAGAGGGCGAGAGACCCAGTACTTC. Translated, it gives CASSRPRDRGRETQYF.

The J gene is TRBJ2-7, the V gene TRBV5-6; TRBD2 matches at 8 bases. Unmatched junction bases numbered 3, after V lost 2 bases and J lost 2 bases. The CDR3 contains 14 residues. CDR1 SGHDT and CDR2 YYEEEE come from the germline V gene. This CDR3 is CASSFSGAPYEQYF. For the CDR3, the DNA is TGTGCCAGCAGCTTTAGCGGGGCCCCCTACGAGCAGTACTTC.

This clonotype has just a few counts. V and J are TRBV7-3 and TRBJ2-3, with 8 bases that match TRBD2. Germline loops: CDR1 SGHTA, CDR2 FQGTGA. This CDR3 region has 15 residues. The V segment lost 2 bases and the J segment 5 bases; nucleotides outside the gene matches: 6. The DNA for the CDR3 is TGTGCCAGCAGCTTATTCGCGGGGGGTGTAGATACGCAGTATTTT. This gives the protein CASSLFAGGVDTQYF.

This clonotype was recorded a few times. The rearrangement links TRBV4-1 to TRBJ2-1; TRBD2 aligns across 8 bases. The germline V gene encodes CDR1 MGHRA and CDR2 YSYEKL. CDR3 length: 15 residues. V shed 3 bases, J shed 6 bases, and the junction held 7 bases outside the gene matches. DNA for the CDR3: TGCGCCAGCAGCCACCCCGGGACTAGAGGCAATGAGCAGTTCTTC. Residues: CASSHPGTRGNEQFF.

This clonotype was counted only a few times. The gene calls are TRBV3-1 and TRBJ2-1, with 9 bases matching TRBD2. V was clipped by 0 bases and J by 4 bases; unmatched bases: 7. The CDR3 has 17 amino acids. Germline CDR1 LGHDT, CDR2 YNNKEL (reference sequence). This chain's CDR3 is CASSQDSGLATYNEQFF. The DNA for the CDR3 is TGTGCCAGCAGCCAAGACTCCGGACTAGCGACTTACAATGAGCAGTTCTTC.

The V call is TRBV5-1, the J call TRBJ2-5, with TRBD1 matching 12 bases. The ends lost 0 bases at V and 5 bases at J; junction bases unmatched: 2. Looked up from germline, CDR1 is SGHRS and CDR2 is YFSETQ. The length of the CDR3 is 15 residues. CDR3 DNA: TGCGCCAGCAGCTTGGGGGACAGGGGGCATGAGACCCAGTACTTC. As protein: CASSLGDRGHETQYF.

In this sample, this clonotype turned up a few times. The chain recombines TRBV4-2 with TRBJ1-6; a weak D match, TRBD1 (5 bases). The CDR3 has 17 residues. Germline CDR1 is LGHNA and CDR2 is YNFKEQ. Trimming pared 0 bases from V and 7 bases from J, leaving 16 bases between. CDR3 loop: CASSQEARDGRNSPLHF. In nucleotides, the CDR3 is TGTGCCAGCAGCCAAGAGGCCCGGGACGGAAGGAATTCACCCCTCCACTTT.

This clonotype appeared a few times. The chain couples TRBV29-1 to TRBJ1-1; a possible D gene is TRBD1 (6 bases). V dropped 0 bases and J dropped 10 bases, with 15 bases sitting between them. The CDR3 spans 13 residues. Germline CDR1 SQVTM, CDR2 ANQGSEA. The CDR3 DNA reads TGCAGCGTTGAAGAGGTCAGGGGCCCCCGAGCTTTCTTT. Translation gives CSVEEVRGPRAFF.

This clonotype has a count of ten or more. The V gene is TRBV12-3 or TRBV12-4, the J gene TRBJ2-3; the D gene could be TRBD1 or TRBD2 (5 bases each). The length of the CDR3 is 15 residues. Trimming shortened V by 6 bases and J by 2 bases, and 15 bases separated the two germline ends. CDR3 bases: TGTGCCAGCAGCATCACGGGACCTAACACAGATACGCAGTATTTT. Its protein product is CASSITGPNTDTQYF.

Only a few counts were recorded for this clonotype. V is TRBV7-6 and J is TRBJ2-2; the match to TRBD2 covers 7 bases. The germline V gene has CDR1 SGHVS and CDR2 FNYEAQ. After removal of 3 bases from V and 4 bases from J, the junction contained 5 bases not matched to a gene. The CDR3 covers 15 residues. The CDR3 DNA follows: TGTGCCAGCAGCTTGATAACGGGGGGCACCGGGGAGCTGTTTTTT. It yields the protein CASSLITGGTGELFF.

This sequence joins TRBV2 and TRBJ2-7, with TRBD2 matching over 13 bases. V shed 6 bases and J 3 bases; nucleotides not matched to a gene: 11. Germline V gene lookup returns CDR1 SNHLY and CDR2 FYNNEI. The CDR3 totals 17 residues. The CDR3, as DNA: TGTGCCAGCAGGGGGACTAGCGGGACCTCCCGGGACTACGAGCAGTACTTC. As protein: CASRGTSGTSRDYEQYF.

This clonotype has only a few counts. The CDR3 nucleotides read TGCGCCAGCAGCTTGGTACGGCAGCAAGAGACCCAGTACTTC. Its protein product is CASSLVRQQETQYF. This chain joins TRBV5-1 and TRBJ2-5; D gene unclear. Germline values: CDR1 SGHRS, CDR2 YFSETQ. V was clipped by 0 bases and J by 2 bases, with 8 bases between them. The length of the CDR3 is 14 residues.